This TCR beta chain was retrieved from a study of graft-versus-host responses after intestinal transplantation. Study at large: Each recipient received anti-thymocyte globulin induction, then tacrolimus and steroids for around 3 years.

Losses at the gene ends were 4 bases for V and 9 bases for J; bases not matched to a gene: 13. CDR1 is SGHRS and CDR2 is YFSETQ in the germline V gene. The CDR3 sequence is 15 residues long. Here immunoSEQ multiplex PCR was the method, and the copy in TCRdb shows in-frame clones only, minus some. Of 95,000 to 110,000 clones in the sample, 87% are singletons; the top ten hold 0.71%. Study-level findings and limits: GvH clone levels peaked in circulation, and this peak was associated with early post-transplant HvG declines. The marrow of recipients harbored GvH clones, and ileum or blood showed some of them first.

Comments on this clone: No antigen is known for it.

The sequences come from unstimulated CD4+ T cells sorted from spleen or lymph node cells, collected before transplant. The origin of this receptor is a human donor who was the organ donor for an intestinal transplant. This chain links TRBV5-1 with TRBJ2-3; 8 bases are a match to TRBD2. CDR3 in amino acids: CASSGKGLAGETQYF. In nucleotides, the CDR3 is TGCGCCAGCAGCGGTAAAGGACTAGCAGGGGAGACGCAGTATTTT.